This T cell receptor beta chain came from a study of OX40 agonist ivuxolimab in advanced cancers. As for the study in general: Hepatocellular carcinoma, melanoma, renal cell or head and neck cancer occurred in dose-escalation patients. Partial responses were achieved by three patients, one with hepatocellular carcinoma and two with cutaneous melanoma.

Assay used: immunoSEQ multiplex PCR; TCRdb lists only in-frame clones, some missing. The data show about 70,000 clones, with around 86% seen just once and approximately 7% held by the top ten. In the case of this clone: What it binds is unknown.

CDR3 length equals 14 residues. CDR1 and CDR2 from the germline V gene are LNHDA and SQIVND (reference sequence). Trimming cost V 6 bases and J 2 bases; bases outside gene matches: 6. Study-level results: Antigen targets of the expanded peripheral T cells went undetermined. Clonal expansion was seen in CD4+ and CD8+ blood T cells by week 6 at 0.1 to 3.0 mg/kg.

Source: CD4+ or CD8+ T cells sorted from blood, taken in a trial of the OX40 agonist ivuxolimab. The receptor's source is an adult with an advanced solid tumor such as melanoma, head and neck, liver or kidney cancer. J is TRBJ2-5 and V is TRBV19, with 7 bases fitting TRBD2. The CDR3 protein is CASSQLAEQETQYF. CDR3 DNA sequence: TGTGCCAGTAGCCAGCTAGCGGAACAAGAGACCCAGTACTTC.